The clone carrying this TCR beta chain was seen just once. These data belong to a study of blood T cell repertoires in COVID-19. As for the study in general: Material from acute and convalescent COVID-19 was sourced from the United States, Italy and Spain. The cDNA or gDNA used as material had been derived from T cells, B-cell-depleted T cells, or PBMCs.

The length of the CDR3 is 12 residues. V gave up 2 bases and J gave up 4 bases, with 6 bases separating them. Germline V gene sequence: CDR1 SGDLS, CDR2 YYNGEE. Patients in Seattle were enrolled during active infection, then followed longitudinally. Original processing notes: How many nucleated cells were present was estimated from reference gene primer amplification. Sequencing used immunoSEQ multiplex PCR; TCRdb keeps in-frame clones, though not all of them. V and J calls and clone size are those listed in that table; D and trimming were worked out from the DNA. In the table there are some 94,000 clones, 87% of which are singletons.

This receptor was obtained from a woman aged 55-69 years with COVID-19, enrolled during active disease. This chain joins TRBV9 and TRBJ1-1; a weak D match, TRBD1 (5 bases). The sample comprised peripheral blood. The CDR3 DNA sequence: TGTGCCAGCAGCGTGGGGGGCACTGAAGCTTTCTTT. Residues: CASSVGGTEAFF.